Sequencing of this TCR beta chain was carried out in a study of molecular identifiers for immune sequencing clone quantification. As regards this clonotype: At one boundary the junction diverges from the germline segment, which might be a read error.

The CDR3 runs 13 residues. The naive CD8 libraries originated from between roughly 17,000 and 1,100,000 sorted cells and drew on 10%, 30% or 50% RNA. TCRdb reprocessed the PCR reads via MiXCR and lists one record per CDR3 protein. Among approximately 630,000 distinct CDR3 sequences, around 25% were seen once, and the ten largest hold 0.6% to 0.9%. This TCR was recovered from a human donor in good health. Some libraries in this study had Jurkat cell RNA spiked in. V gene TRBV12-3 or TRBV12-4 combines with J gene TRBJ2-7; D unresolved. The sequenced material came from naive CD8+ T cells from blood, with Jurkat cell RNA spiked in. Subset indicated: FACS-sorted CD8+CD4-CCR7+CD45RA+ naive T cells. CDR3: CASSYSYSHSTNF. CDR3 in DNA: TGTGCCAGCAGCTATTCGTATTCCCACTCAACGAACTTC.